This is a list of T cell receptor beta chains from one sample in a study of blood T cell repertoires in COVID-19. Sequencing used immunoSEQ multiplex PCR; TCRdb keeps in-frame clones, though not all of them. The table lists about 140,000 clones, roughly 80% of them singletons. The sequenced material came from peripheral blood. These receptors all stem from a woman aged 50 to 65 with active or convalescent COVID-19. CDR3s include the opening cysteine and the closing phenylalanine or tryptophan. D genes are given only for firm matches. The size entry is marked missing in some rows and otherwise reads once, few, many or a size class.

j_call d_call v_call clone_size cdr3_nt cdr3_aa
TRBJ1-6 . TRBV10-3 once TGTGCCATCAAGGGGCAAGGGAGGAATTCACCCCTCCACTTT CAIKGQGRNSPLHF
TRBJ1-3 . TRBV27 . TGTGCCAGCAGTCTTTTCTCTGGAAACACCATATATTTT CASSLFSGNTIYF
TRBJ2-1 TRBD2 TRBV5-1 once TGCGCCAGCAGCTCCGGGACTAGTCAGAATGAGCAGTTCTTC CASSSGTSQNEQFF
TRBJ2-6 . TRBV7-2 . TGTGCCAGCAGCTTAGCCCGGGTTGGGGCCAACGTCCTGACTTTC CASSLARVGANVLTF
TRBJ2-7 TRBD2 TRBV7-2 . TGTGCCAGCAGCTTACTGAGACTAGCGGGAGGTTACGAGCAGTACTTC CASSLLRLAGGYEQYF
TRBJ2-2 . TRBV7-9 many TGTGCCAGCAGCTTAAGGCCCGCAGGCCTGAACACCGGGGAGCTGTTTTTT CASSLRPAGLNTGELFF
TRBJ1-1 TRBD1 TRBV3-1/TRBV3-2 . TGTGCCAGCAGCCACCGACAGGGGGAAGCTGAAGCTTTCTTT CASSHRQGEAEAFF
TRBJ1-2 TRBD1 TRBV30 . TGTGCCTGGATCGCCGGGACAGGGGATTGGGAGGTTTATGGCTACACCTTC CAWIAGTGDWEVYGYTF
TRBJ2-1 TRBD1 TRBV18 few TGTGCCAGCTCACTCGACAGGGGAAGAGGTGACAATGAGCAGTTCTTC CASSLDRGRGDNEQFF
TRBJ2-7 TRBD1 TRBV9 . TGTGCCAGCAGCGTAGAGACAGGGTATACCTACGAGCAGTACTTC CASSVETGYTYEQYF
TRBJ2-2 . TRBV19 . TGTGCCTCCTCTCAGGGGGGCGGGGAGCTGTTTTTT CASSQGGGELFF
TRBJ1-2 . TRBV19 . TGTGCCAGTAGTATAGGGTCGGTTGGCTATGGCTACACCTTC CASSIGSVGYGYTF
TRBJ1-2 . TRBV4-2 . TGTGCCAGCAGCCAAGATCCCGACAGTCACTATGGCTACACCTTC CASSQDPDSHYGYTF
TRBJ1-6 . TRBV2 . TGTGCCAGCAAGCCTGGACAGTTAGATAATTCACCCCTCCACTTT CASKPGQLDNSPLHF
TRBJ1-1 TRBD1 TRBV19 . TGTGCCAGTAGTCTTACAGGGGGAATGAACACTGAAGCTTTCTTT CASSLTGGMNTEAFF
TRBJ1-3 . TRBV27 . TGTGCCAGCAGAAGGACACAAGGAAACACCATATATTTT CASRRTQGNTIYF
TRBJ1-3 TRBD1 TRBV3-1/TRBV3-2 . TGTGCCAGCAGCCAGGGACAGTTCTCCTCCTCTGGAAACACCATATATTTT CASSQGQFSSSGNTIYF
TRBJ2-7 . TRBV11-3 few TGTGCCAGCAGCTTGACAGAGAATTACGAGCAGTACTTC CASSLTENYEQYF
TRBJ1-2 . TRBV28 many TGTGCCAGCAGTTTAGCCAGGGGTGGCTATGGCTACACCTTC CASSLARGGYGYTF
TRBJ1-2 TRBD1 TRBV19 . TGTGCCACCTACAGGGGGCTCGAGACTGGACATCCCTATGGCTACACCTTC CATYRGLETGHPYGYTF
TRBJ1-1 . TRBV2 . TGTGCCAGCAGTGAGGAAACAGCGGCTGAAGCTTTCTTT CASSEETAAEAFF
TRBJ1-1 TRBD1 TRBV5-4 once TGTGCCAGCAGCTTAGCCGGGACAGGGGGAAACACTGAAGCTTTCTTT CASSLAGTGGNTEAFF
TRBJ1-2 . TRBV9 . TGTGCCAGCAGCGTAGCCCCAGACAGAACTAACTATGGCTACACCTTC CASSVAPDRTNYGYTF
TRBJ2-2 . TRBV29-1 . TGCAGCGTTAGACGGACTATCACCGGGGAGCTGTTTTTT CSVRRTITGELFF
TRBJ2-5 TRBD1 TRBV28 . TGTGCCATAGGGACAGGCCCCCAAGAGACCCAGTACTTC CAIGTGPQETQYF
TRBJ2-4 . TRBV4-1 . TGCGCCAGCAGCCAAGAGGCATTAGCCAAAAACATTCAGTACTTC CASSQEALAKNIQYF
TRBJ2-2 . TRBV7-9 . TGTGCCAGCAGCTTTTCAGGGGAAGTGGGCACCGGGGAGCTGTTTTTT CASSFSGEVGTGELFF
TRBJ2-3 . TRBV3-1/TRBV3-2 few TGTGCCAGCAGCCAAGCTCGCGGAACAGATACGCAGTATTTT CASSQARGTDTQYF
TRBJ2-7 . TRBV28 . TGTGCCAGCAGCCAAACCTACGAGCAGTACTTC CASSQTYEQYF
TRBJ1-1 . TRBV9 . TGTGCCAGCAGCGCCCGGGCCCAGGGGACTGAAGCTTTCTTT CASSARAQGTEAFF
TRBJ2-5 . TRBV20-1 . TGCAGTGGAAAGCGATCCGAGACCCAGTACTTC CSGKRSETQYF
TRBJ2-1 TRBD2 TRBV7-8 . TGTGCCAGCAGCTTGACTAGCGGGGGGGCAAATGAGCAGTTCTTC CASSLTSGGANEQFF
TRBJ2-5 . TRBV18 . TGTGCCAGCTCACGCACAGGGTCCCCTCCGGAGACCCAGTACTTC CASSRTGSPPETQYF
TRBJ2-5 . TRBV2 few TGTGCCAGCAGTATGGGGGGGGGCTCGGAGACCCAGTACTTC CASSMGGGSETQYF
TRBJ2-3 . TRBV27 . TGTGCCAGCAGTTTTTTCAACACAGATACGCAGTATTTT CASSFFNTDTQYF
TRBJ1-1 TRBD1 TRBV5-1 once TGCGCCAGCAGCACAACCGGGACAGGATTCACTGAAGCTTTCTTT CASSTTGTGFTEAFF
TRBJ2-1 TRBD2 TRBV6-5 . TGTGCCAGCAGGCTAGCGGGGGGGTACAATGAGCAGTTCTTC CASRLAGGYNEQFF
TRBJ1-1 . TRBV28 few TGTGCCAGCAGTAAAACAGGGATAGTTGAAGCTTTCTTT CASSKTGIVEAFF
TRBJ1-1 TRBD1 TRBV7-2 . TGTGCCAGCAGCAGGCCAGACAGGGGGAACACTGAAGCTTTCTTT CASSRPDRGNTEAFF
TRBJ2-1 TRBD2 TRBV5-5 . TGTGCCACCTCCGGGACTAGCGGGGGCCCCTACAATGAGCAGTTCTTC CATSGTSGGPYNEQFF
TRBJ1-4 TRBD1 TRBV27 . TGTGCCAGCAGTAGAACCGGGACAGGGCCCGAAAAACTGTTTTTT CASSRTGTGPEKLFF
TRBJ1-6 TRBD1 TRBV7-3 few TGTGCCAGCAGCCTGACCGGGACAGGGACCAATTCACCCCTCCACTTT CASSLTGTGTNSPLHF
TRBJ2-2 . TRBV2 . TGTGCCAGCACGGGGGTAAGCACCGGGGAGCTGTTTTTT CASTGVSTGELFF
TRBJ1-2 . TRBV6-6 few TGTGCCAGCAGTTTTACTGAGAACTATGGCTACACCTTC CASSFTENYGYTF
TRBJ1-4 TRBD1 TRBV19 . TGTGCCAGTAGTATAGATCCCGCCGAGGCTCGTTACGTAGGACAGGGAGATGAAAAACTGTTTTTT CASSIDPAEARYVGQGDEKLFF
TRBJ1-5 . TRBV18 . TGTGCCAGCTCACCCCGGGTCGGTGGCCAGCCCCAGCATTTT CASSPRVGGQPQHF
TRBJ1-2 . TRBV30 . TGTGCCTGGAGTGTGGAGGCAGCCTATGGCTACACCTTC CAWSVEAAYGYTF
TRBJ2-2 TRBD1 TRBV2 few TGTGCCAGCAGTGAAGCGACAGGGTACACCGGGGAGCTGTTTTTT CASSEATGYTGELFF
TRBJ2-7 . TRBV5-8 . TGTGCCAGCAGCTGGATGGACAGTATCTACGAGCAGTACTTC CASSWMDSIYEQYF
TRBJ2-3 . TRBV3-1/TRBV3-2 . TGTGCCAGCAGCCAAGGACTAGACGGCACAGATACGCAGTATTTT CASSQGLDGTDTQYF
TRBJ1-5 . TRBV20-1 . TGCAGTGCTAGTCCAGCAGGGGAACAATATCAGCCCCAGCATTTT CSASPAGEQYQPQHF
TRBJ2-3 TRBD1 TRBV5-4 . TGTGCCAGCAGCCGGGACAGTTTGGATACGCAGTATTTT CASSRDSLDTQYF
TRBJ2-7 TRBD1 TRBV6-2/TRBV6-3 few TGTGCCAGCAGCGGACAGGTCTCCTACGAGCAGTACTTC CASSGQVSYEQYF
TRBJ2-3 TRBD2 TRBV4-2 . TGTGCCAGCAGCCAGGCTACCGGGACTAGCGGGGGACTCAGCACAGATACGCAGTATTTT CASSQATGTSGGLSTDTQYF
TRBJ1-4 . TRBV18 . TGTGCCAGCTCACCAGGGCAGCCTAATGAAAAACTGTTTTTT CASSPGQPNEKLFF
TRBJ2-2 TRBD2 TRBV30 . TGTGCCTGGGCGGGAGTTAGAAAAGGCGGGGAGCTGTTTTTT CAWAGVRKGGELFF
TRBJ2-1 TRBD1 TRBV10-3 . TGTGCCATCAGTGAGGGGAAGGGGGCCACCTACAATGAGCAGTTCTTC CAISEGKGATYNEQFF
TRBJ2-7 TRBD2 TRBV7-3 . TGTGCCAGCACCTGGGAGGGACTCTCCTACGAGCAGTACTTC CASTWEGLSYEQYF